The 20 T cell receptor beta chains given below trace back to one sample, sequenced in a study of blood T cell repertoires in COVID-19. Sequencing used immunoSEQ multiplex PCR; TCRdb keeps in-frame clones, though not all of them. The top ten hold roughly 3.3% of the sample, which has around 200,000 clones, 85% to 90% seen once. Sequenced: peripheral blood. Receptor source: a man aged 18-30 years with active or convalescent COVID-19.

This clone was counted a few times. The chain has TRBV6-5 and TRBJ1-4; D possibly corresponds to TRBD1 (5 bases). Germline values: CDR1 MNHEY, CDR2 SVGAGI. CDR3 length: 13 residues. Between the trimmed V and J ends, which lost 8 bases and 13 bases, there was a span of 20 bases. CDR3 DNA sequence: TGTGCCAGCCTGGGACCGAGTAGGACTAGACTGTTTTTT. This translates into CASLGPSRTRLFF.

V gene TRBV7-9 combines with J gene TRBJ1-1; 7 positions match TRBD1. Germline assignment: CDR1 SEHNR and CDR2 FQNEAQ (reference sequence). The CDR3 is 16 amino acids. J was trimmed by 3 bases and V by 5 bases; bases with no gene match: 12. CDR3 residues: CASSTPQSDRDTEAFF. The CDR3 DNA sequence: TGTGCCAGCAGCACACCCCAAAGTGACAGGGACACTGAAGCTTTCTTT.

The rearrangement uses TRBV5-1 and TRBJ1-1, with D uncertain. The CDR3 is 15 amino acids. V lost 2 bases to trimming and J lost 11 bases, with 22 bases between them. In germline, CDR1 is SGHRS, CDR2 YFSETQ. The CDR3 loop reads CASSLNLPGVNSAFF. CDR3 DNA: TGCGCCAGCAGCTTAAACCTACCCGGGGTTAACTCGGCTTTCTTT.

The J gene is TRBJ2-4, the V gene TRBV13; the D gene is possibly TRBD2 (5 bases). V gave up 2 bases and J gave up 0 bases, with 17 bases separating them. This CDR3 region has 18 residues. Germline CDR1 is PRHDT and CDR2 is FYEKMQ (reference sequence). The CDR3 here is CASSLRTAAFSAKNIQYF. CDR3 nucleotides: TGTGCCAGCAGCTTAAGGACTGCTGCCTTCTCAGCCAAAAACATTCAGTACTTC.

The CDR3 bases are TGTGCCAGCAGCCTATTTGAGCCCCAGCATTTT. It yields the protein CASSLFEPQHF. The chain is built from TRBV7-2 and TRBJ1-5, with D uncertain. Trimming removed 5 bases from V and 8 bases from J, with 7 bases in between. The CDR3 spans 11 residues. CDR1 and CDR2 from the germline V gene are SGHTA and FQGNSA.

CDR3 DNA sequence: TGTGCCAGCGGACTAGCAGATTCCTACGAGCAGTACGTC. It is translated as CASGLADSYEQYV. The rearrangement uses TRBV2 and TRBJ2-7, with 8 bases aligning to TRBD2. Germline V gene lookup returns CDR1 SNHLY and CDR2 FYNNEI. Losses at the gene ends were 8 bases for V and 1 base for J; bases not matched to a gene: 4. The CDR3 has 13 amino acids.

This chain links TRBV21-1 with TRBJ1-1. TRBV21-1 is a listed pseudogene. This CDR3 is 9 amino acids long. The CDR3 region is CASPLEAFF. The CDR3 region has the DNA TGTGCCAGCCCCCTCGAAGCTTTCTTT.

The J gene is TRBJ1-2, the V gene TRBV2; TRBD1 is a possible D gene (6 bases). CDR3 length: 13 amino acids. Looked up from germline, CDR1 is SNHLY and CDR2 is FYNNEI. V was clipped by 3 bases and J by 11 bases, with 16 bases between them. The CDR3 loop is CASSEGASGFYTF. As DNA, the CDR3 is TGTGCCAGCAGTGAGGGGGCCTCGGGTTTTTACACCTTC.

This chain links TRBV21-1 with TRBJ1-6. TRBV21-1 is labeled a pseudogene. The CDR3 spans 20 residues. CDR3: CASSSTESRPRLFYNSPLHF. In nucleotides, the CDR3 is TGTGCCAGCAGCTCCACGGAATCTAGACCCCGTTTGTTCTATAATTCACCCCTCCACTTT.

The chain carries TRBV27 and TRBJ1-2; D gene unclear. The V end lost 0 bases, the J end lost 6 bases, and 11 bases lay between the germline ends. This CDR3 comprises 14 residues. The V gene's germline CDR1 is MNHEY and CDR2 SMNVEV (reference sequence). As DNA, the CDR3 is TGTGCCAGCAGTTTATCTCCGGGAAGCGATGGCTACACCTTC. Its translation is CASSLSPGSDGYTF.

J is TRBJ2-2 and V is TRBV3-1 (or the pseudogene TRBV3-2); TRBD2 might be the D (5 bases). Germline values: CDR1 LGHDT, CDR2 YNNKEL (reference sequence). Trimming cost V 4 bases and J 6 bases, with 15 bases left between them. The CDR3 contains 15 residues. CDR3 region: CASSLNGIGAGELFF. The DNA of the CDR3 is TGTGCCAGCAGCCTTAACGGGATTGGTGCCGGGGAGCTGTTTTTT.

V gene TRBV9 combines with J gene TRBJ2-7; TRBD1 might be the D (6 bases). The CDR3 has 13 amino acids. Trimming left V 0 bases short and J 5 bases short, with 9 bases between. Per the germline V gene, CDR1 is SGDLS and CDR2 is YYNGEE. The CDR3 spells CASSVDRVNEQYF. The CDR3 DNA is TGTGCCAGCAGCGTAGACAGGGTTAACGAGCAGTACTTC.

This chain links TRBV3-1 (or the pseudogene TRBV3-2) with TRBJ1-1; the match to TRBD1 covers 8 bases. This CDR3 is built from 13 residues. The germline V gene encodes CDR1 LGHDT and CDR2 YNNKEL (reference sequence). The V segment lost 5 bases and the J segment 1 base; nucleotides outside the gene matches: 0. The CDR3 region is CASSGQGNTEAFF. CDR3 coding DNA: TGTGCCAGCAGCGGACAGGGGAACACTGAAGCTTTCTTT.

DNA for the CDR3: TGTGCCAGCAGCTTGGAGTCAGGTCCCTACGAGCAGTACTTC. This translates into CASSLESGPYEQYF. V is TRBV5-8 and J is TRBJ2-7; D gene unclear. The CDR3 runs to 14 residues. Germline CDR1 SGHTS, CDR2 YDEGEE. V shed 0 bases and J shed 2 bases, with 9 bases lying between them.

This clone was counted only a few times. The chain employs TRBV7-6 and TRBJ2-1, with TRBD2 matching 11 bases. Per germline, CDR1 SGHVS and CDR2 FNYEAQ. J gave up 4 bases and V 4 bases, and 15 bases lay outside the gene matches. This CDR3 is built from 19 residues. CDR3 residues: CASSSQGPWGLAEYNEQFF. For the CDR3, the DNA is TGTGCCAGCAGCTCCCAAGGGCCATGGGGACTAGCGGAATACAATGAGCAGTTCTTC.

This clone was seen just once. The gene calls are TRBV14 and TRBJ1-4; no reliable D call. V gave up 1 base and J gave up 8 bases, with 8 bases separating them. Germline V gene data show CDR1 as SGHDN and CDR2 as FVKESK. The CDR3 is 13 amino acids. Here the CDR3 DNA reads TGTGCCAGCAGCCAAGGATCTCGGGAAAAACTGTTTTTT. This codes for CASSQGSREKLFF.

J is TRBJ1-2 and V is TRBV27; D not certain. Trimming removed 6 bases at V and 3 bases at J, with 11 bases between. Germline-derived CDR1 and CDR2 are MNHEY and SMNVEV (reference sequence). The CDR3 totals 13 residues. This CDR3 reads CASRPGKYYGYTF. DNA for the CDR3: TGTGCCAGCAGACCTGGCAAGTACTATGGCTACACCTTC.

The gene calls are TRBV14 and TRBJ2-2; 11 nucleotides match TRBD2. CDR1 and CDR2 from the germline V gene are SGHDN and FVKESK. This CDR3 comprises 19 residues. V was pared by 3 bases and J by 0 bases, with 9 bases of the junction left unmatched. In nucleotides, the CDR3 is TGTGCCAGCAGCCAGGTTACTAGCGGGGGACTTTCGAACACCGGGGAGCTGTTTTTT. The encoded protein is CASSQVTSGGLSNTGELFF.

The chain links TRBV3-1 (or the pseudogene TRBV3-2) to TRBJ1-2, with 9 bases identical to TRBD1. V lost 2 bases, J lost 5 bases, and 3 bases stayed unmatched. CDR1 LGHDT and CDR2 YNNKEL come from the germline V gene (reference sequence). This CDR3 is 14 amino acids long. The CDR3 spells CASSQPGTGYGYTF. As DNA, the CDR3 is TGTGCCAGCAGCCAACCAGGGACAGGGTATGGCTACACCTTC.

V gene TRBV6-5 combines with J gene TRBJ1-5; possibly TRBD1 for D (5 bases). The germline CDR1 and CDR2 sequences are MNHEY and SVGAGI. V shed 4 bases and J shed 3 bases, with 16 bases lying between them. This CDR3 is 16 amino acids long. CDR3: CASSFEGAGNNQPQHF. Written as DNA, the CDR3 is TGTGCCAGCAGTTTCGAAGGGGCTGGAAACAATCAGCCCCAGCATTTT.